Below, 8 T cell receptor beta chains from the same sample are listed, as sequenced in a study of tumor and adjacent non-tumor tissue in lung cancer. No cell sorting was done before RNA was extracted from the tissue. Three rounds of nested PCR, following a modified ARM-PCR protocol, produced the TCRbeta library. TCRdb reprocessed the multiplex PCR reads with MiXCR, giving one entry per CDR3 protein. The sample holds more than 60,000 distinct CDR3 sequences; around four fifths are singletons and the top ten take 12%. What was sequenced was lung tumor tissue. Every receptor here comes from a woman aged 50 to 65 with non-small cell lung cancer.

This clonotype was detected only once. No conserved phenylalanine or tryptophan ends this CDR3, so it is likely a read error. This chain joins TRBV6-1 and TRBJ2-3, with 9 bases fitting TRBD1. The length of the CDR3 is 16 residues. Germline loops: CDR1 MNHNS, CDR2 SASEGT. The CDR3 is CASSSVPGQGADTQYL. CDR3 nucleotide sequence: TGTGCCAGCAGTTCAGTTCCGGGACAGGGAGCAGATACACAGTATTTA.

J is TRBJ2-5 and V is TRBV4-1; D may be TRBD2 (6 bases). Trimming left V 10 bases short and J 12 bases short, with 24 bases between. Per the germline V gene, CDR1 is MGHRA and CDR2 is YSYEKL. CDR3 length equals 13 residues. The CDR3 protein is CATSPLGRESKYF. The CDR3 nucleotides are TGCGCCACCAGTCCCTTAGGACGGGAGTCCAAGTACTTC.

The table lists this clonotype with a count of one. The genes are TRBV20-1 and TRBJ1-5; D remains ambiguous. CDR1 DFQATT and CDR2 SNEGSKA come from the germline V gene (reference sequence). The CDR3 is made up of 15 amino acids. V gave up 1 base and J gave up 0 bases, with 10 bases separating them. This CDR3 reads CSARVARHSNQPQHF. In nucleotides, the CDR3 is TGCAGTGCTAGAGTGGCCAGACATAGCAATCAGCCCCAGCATTTT.

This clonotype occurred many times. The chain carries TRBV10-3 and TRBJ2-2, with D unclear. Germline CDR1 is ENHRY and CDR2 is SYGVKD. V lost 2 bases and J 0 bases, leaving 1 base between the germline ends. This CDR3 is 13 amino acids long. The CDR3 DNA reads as TGTGCCATCAGTGAGCCGAACACCGGGGAGCTGTTTTTT. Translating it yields CAISEPNTGELFF.

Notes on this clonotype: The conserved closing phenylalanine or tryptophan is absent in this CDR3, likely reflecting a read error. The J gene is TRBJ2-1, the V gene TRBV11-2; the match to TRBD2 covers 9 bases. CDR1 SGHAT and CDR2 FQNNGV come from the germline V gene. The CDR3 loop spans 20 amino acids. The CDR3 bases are TGTGCCAGCAGCTTGTTACGGTCTCTAGCGGGATTAAGAACCTACAATGTGCAGTTCCTC. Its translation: CASSLLRSLAGLRTYNVQFL.

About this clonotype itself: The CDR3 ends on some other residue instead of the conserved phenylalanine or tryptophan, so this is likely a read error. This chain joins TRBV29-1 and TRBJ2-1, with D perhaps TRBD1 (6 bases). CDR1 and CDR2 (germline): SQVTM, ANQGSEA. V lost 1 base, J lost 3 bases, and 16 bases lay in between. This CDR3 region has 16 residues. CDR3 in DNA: TGCAGCGTTGAAGGTGAGGAAGGGGGAAGCTACAATGAGCAGTTCCTC. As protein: CSVEGEEGGSYNEQFL.

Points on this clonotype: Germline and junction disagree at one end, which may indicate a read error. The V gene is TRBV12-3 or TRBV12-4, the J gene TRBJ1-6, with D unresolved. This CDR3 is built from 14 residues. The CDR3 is CVSRFDRGSSPLHF. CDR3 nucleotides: TGTGTCAGCAGATTTGACCGGGGATCATCACCCCTCCACTTT.

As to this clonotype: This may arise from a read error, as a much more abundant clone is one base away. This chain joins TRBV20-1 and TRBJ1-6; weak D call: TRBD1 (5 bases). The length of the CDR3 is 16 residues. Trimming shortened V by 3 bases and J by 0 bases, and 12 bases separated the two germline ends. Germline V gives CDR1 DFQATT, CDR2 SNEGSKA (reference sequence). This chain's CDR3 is CSASTRDPSYNSPLHF. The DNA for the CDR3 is TGCAGTGCTAGTACCCGGGACCCCTCCTATAATTCACCCCTCCACTTT.